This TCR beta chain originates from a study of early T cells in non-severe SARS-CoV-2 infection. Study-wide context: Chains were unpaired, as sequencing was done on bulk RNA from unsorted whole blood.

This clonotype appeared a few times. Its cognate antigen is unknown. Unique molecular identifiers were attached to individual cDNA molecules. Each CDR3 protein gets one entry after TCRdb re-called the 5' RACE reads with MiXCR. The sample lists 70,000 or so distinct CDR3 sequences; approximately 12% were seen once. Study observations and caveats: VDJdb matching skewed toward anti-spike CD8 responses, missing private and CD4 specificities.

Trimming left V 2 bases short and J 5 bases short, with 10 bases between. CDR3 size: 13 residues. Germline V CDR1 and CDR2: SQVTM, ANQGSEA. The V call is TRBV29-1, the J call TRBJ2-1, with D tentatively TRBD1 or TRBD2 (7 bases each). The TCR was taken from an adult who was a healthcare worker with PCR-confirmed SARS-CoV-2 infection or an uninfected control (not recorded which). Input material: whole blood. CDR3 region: CSVEQGGDNEQFF. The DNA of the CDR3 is TGCAGCGTTGAACAGGGGGGGGACAATGAGCAGTTCTTC.